The 5 T cell receptor beta chains reported below all come from one sample, sequenced in a study of T cell repertoires in cytomegalovirus infection. Via MiXCR, TCRdb re-called the reads, giving one row per CDR3 protein. The repertoire holds approximately 500,000 distinct CDR3 sequences, with less than 30% as singletons. Specimen: PBMCs. Every receptor here comes from a human donor in good health (CMV status not recorded). Some clones in this sample may be carry-over from other donors' samples.

This clonotype was seen more than once but under ten times. This rearrangement joins TRBV6-5 to TRBJ2-7, with 8 positions matching TRBD2. Germline V CDR1 and CDR2: MNHEY, SVGAGI. CDR3 length equals 14 residues. V lost 6 bases, J lost 6 bases, and 10 bases stayed unmatched. Here the CDR3 reads CASSRRTSPFEQYV. The CDR3 coding sequence is TGTGCCAGCAGCCGACGGACTAGCCCCTTCGAGCAGTACGTC.

The chain carries TRBV6-2 or TRBV6-3 and TRBJ2-2; the match to TRBD2 covers 9 bases. Germline CDR1 and CDR2: MNHEY and SVGEGT. V was pared by 6 bases and J by 5 bases, with 10 bases of the junction left unmatched. This CDR3 is built from 16 residues. Written as DNA, the CDR3 is TGTGCCAGCAGAGACCTTAGCGGGAGAGGGACCGGGGAGCTGTTTTTT. This codes for CASRDLSGRGTGELFF.

This clonotype was seen a few times. The chain couples TRBV7-2 to TRBJ1-2; D call uncertain. Germline V gene sequence: CDR1 SGHTA, CDR2 FQGNSA. The V end was cut by 2 bases, the J end by 3 bases, with 13 bases between. The CDR3 extends over 15 amino acids. CDR3 DNA: TGTGCCAGCAGCTTAATGATGTTGGGCCACTATGGCTACACCTTC. It specifies CASSLMMLGHYGYTF.

The J gene is TRBJ2-6, the V gene TRBV5-6, with D unresolved. The CDR3 covers 21 residues. Germline V gene sequence: CDR1 SGHDT, CDR2 YYEEEE. Trimming pared 1 base from V and 2 bases from J, leaving 25 bases between. The CDR3 sequence: CASSLFLAWVGSVAGANVLTF. In DNA, the CDR3 is TGTGCCAGCAGCTTGTTTCTCGCCTGGGTTGGCAGCGTCGCTGGGGCCAACGTCCTGACTTTC.

This clonotype has just a few counts. The chain couples TRBV28 to TRBJ1-5; D is possibly TRBD1 (6 bases). Trimming stripped 11 bases from V and 6 bases from J, with 32 bases between. CDR1 is MDHEN, CDR2 SYDVKM, per germline. This CDR3 has 18 residues. CDR3 in amino acids: CAGCAEWRTEPLVQPQHF. As DNA, the CDR3 is TGTGCCGGATGTGCGGAGTGGAGGACAGAACCTCTAGTTCAGCCCCAGCATTTT.